One and the same sample provided the 30 T cell receptor beta chains below, sequenced in a study of blood T cells in healthy people across ages. With a J-beta primer mix and a sample-barcoded 5' primer, a second PCR ran 7 to 11 cycles. One entry per CDR3 protein results from TCRdb running MiXCR on the 5' RACE reads. The sample yields roughly 800,000 distinct CDR3 sequences, roughly 60% seen once. Sequencing was done on a sample of blood. These receptors were collected from a man in his thirties or forties in good health.

The J gene is TRBJ2-3, the V gene TRBV12-5, with D perhaps TRBD1 (6 bases). This CDR3 comprises 16 residues. Trimming took 3 bases from V and 4 from J, leaving 17 bases between them. Germline values: CDR1 LGHNT, CDR2 FRNRAP. CDR3 nucleotide sequence: TGTGCTAGTGGTTTCTCCCTGACAGGTCCCTCAGATACGCAGTATTTT. Amino acid sequence: CASGFSLTGPSDTQYF.

The rearrangement joins TRBV15 to TRBJ2-6; D is unresolved. CDR3 length equals 15 residues. Germline assignment: CDR1 LNHNV and CDR2 YYDKDF (reference sequence). V gave up 3 bases and J gave up 0 bases, with 6 bases separating them. CDR3 sequence: CATSRKSSGANVLTF. The CDR3 nucleotides read TGTGCCACCAGCAGGAAGAGCTCTGGGGCCAACGTCCTGACTTTC.

The chain is built from TRBV7-8 and TRBJ2-1, with 8 bases identical to TRBD2. CDR1 SGHVS and CDR2 FQNEAQ come from the germline V gene. CDR3 length: 20 amino acids. V was pared by 4 bases and J by 7 bases, with 24 bases of the junction left unmatched. The CDR3 bases are TGTGCCAGCAGCTGGCACAGGGCGTTGCGGGAGGATCCCATCAGGAATGAGCAGTTCTTC. Translated, it gives CASSWHRALREDPIRNEQFF.

The V and J genes are TRBV2 and TRBJ2-5; a possible D gene is TRBD1 (5 bases). V dropped 6 bases and J dropped 5 bases, with 10 bases sitting between them. The CDR3 extends over 12 amino acids. Germline V lookup: CDR1 SNHLY, CDR2 FYNNEI. The CDR3 loop is CASSYRQETQYF. The CDR3 DNA reads as TGTGCCAGCAGCTACCGACAGGAGACCCAGTACTTC.

This chain connects TRBV2 to TRBJ1-5; maybe TRBD1 (5 bases). CDR1 is SNHLY and CDR2 is FYNNEI in the germline V gene. CDR3 size: 15 residues. The V end was cut by 1 base, the J end by 2 bases, with 9 bases between. The CDR3, as DNA: TGTGCCAGCAGTGAAGGGGGGACGGGCAATCAGCCCCAGCATTTT. Its protein is CASSEGGTGNQPQHF.

The chain combines TRBV5-1 with TRBJ2-3; maybe TRBD2 (6 bases). Germline V CDR1 and CDR2: SGHRS, YFSETQ. The V gene lost 1 base and the J gene lost 2 bases, with 11 bases spanning the gap. The CDR3 has 15 residues. CDR3 loop: CASSLSGSTTDTQYF. DNA for the CDR3: TGCGCCAGCAGCTTGAGCGGGTCCACCACAGATACGCAGTATTTT.

This chain joins TRBV10-3 and TRBJ2-7; 8 bases match TRBD1. The CDR3 length is 16 residues. Trimming removed 5 bases from V and 0 bases from J; junction bases left unmatched: 9. Germline-derived CDR1 and CDR2 are ENHRY and SYGVKD. The CDR3 DNA sequence: TGTGCCATCAGTCGAAGCGCCACAGGGGGCTCCTACGAGCAGTACTTC. Translating it yields CAISRSATGGSYEQYF.

V usage is TRBV7-9 and J usage is TRBJ1-2; weak D call: TRBD1 (6 bases). Trimming shortened V by 5 bases and J by 0 bases, and 19 bases separated the two germline ends. Germline CDR1 SEHNR, CDR2 FQNEAQ (reference sequence). CDR3 length: 17 residues. CDR3 sequence: CASSKGGGLAANYGYTF. As DNA, the CDR3 is TGTGCCAGCAGCAAAGGGGGGGGATTAGCAGCTAACTATGGCTACACCTTC. The full variable domain, with the rest looked up from reference TRBV7-9 and TRBJ1-2, is DTGVSQNPRHKITKRGQNVTFRCDPISEHNRLYWYRQTLGQGPEFLTYFQNEAQLEKSRLLSDRFSAERPKGSFSTLEIQRTEQGDSAMYLCASSKGGGLAANYGYTFGSGTRLTVV.

This sequence joins TRBV28 and TRBJ2-1; TRBD2 matches at 10 bases. The assigned J gene may be wrong: the sequence end matches TRBJ2-7 better. Germline lookup yields CDR1 MDHEN and CDR2 SYDVKM. This CDR3 has 15 residues. DNA for the CDR3: TGTGCCAGCAGTTTAAGCGGGAGGGTCTACAATGAGCAGTACTTC. Protein: CASSLSGRVYNEQYF.

The V and J genes are TRBV7-9 and TRBJ2-7, with D unresolved. CDR3 length: 12 amino acids. Trimming pared 5 bases from V and 5 bases from J, leaving 10 bases between. Looked up from germline, CDR1 is SEHNR and CDR2 is FQNEAQ (reference sequence). The CDR3 here is CASSHLWDEQYF. The CDR3 DNA reads as TGTGCCAGCAGCCATTTATGGGACGAGCAGTACTTC.

This clonotype was counted once. J is TRBJ1-5 and V is TRBV12-3 or TRBV12-4; the D gene is possibly TRBD1 (5 bases). The CDR3 contains 14 residues. Trimming cost V 7 bases and J 4 bases, with 14 bases left between them. CDR3 DNA: TGTGCCAGCACCGCTGGGACGGTGAATCAGCCCCAGCATTTT. Protein product: CASTAGTVNQPQHF.

The chain couples TRBV10-3 to TRBJ2-1; TRBD2 is a possible D gene (7 bases). Per germline, CDR1 ENHRY and CDR2 SYGVKD. This CDR3 is 11 amino acids long. V lost 10 bases and J lost 10, with 14 bases in between. As DNA, the CDR3 is TGTGCCACCAATTCGGGGGGCGAGCAGTTCTTC. Encoded protein: CATNSGGEQFF.

A note on this clonotype: Here the CDR3 omits its conserved ending phenylalanine or tryptophan, so a read error is the likely source. The gene calls are TRBV7-2 and TRBJ2-3, with 14 bases aligning to TRBD2. Trimming cost V 4 bases and J 8 bases; bases outside gene matches: 8. Germline values: CDR1 SGHTA, CDR2 FQGNSA. The CDR3 is 16 residues long. CDR3 sequence: CASSSSGLAGVVTQYV. CDR3 in DNA: TGTGCCAGCAGCTCCTCGGGACTAGCGGGGGTTGTTACGCAGTATGTT.

This chain joins TRBV2 and TRBJ2-1; D remains ambiguous. Germline V gene sequence: CDR1 SNHLY, CDR2 FYNNEI. This CDR3 spans 15 amino acids. The V gene lost 2 bases and the J gene lost 5 bases, with 13 bases spanning the gap. The CDR3 here is CASSERSSGNNEQFF. The CDR3, as DNA: TGTGCCAGCAGTGAAAGGTCGTCAGGAAACAATGAGCAGTTCTTC.

This clonotype has a handful of counts. The V and J genes are TRBV10-2 and TRBJ2-5; no firm D call. From germline, CDR1 is WSHSY and CDR2 SAAADI. Between the trimmed V and J ends, which lost 4 bases and 5 bases, there was a span of 2 bases. The CDR3 has 10 amino acids. In DNA, the CDR3 is TGCGCCAGCAGTGCGGAGACCCAGTACTTC. As protein: CASSAETQYF.

The chain recombines TRBV3-1 with TRBJ2-1; a weak D match, TRBD2 (6 bases). The V and J ends lost 0 bases and 9 bases respectively, with 15 bases between them. CDR1 is LGHDT and CDR2 is YNNKEL in the germline V gene (reference sequence). This CDR3 region has 15 residues. The CDR3 loop reads CASSQDKSWGGEQFF. The CDR3 nucleotides are TGTGCCAGCAGCCAAGATAAGTCCTGGGGAGGTGAGCAGTTCTTC.

The V call is TRBV2, the J call TRBJ1-5; a weak D match, TRBD1 (5 bases). CDR3 size: 11 residues. The germline V and J ends were trimmed by 3 bases and 12 bases, with 9 bases remaining between them. Germline V CDR1 and CDR2: SNHLY, FYNNEI. CDR3 nucleotide sequence: TGTGCCAGCAGTGATCAGGGCTTCCAGCATTTT. The encoded protein is CASSDQGFQHF.

The V gene is TRBV7-2, the J gene TRBJ2-4; D is perhaps TRBD2 (6 bases). The DNA end favors TRBJ2-7, so the J call may be wrong. From germline, CDR1 is SGHTA and CDR2 FQGNSA. CDR3 length: 14 amino acids. The CDR3 protein is CASSLDGSTDEQYF. The DNA of the CDR3 is TGTGCCAGCAGCTTAGACGGGAGCACAGACGAGCAGTACTTC.

With respect to this clonotype: This may be a read error, as it is one base from a much larger clone. The chain is built from TRBV29-1 and TRBJ2-5; D gene uncertain. V lost 4 bases to trimming and J lost 0 bases, with 9 bases between them. CDR1 and CDR2 from the germline V gene are SQVTM and ANQGSEA. This CDR3 region has 13 residues. The CDR3 DNA is TGCAGCGTTGGTACAGTTTACCAAGAGACCCAGTACTTC. Translated, it gives CSVGTVYQETQYF.

The gene calls are TRBV14 and TRBJ2-3; D is possibly TRBD2 (7 bases). Trimming cost V 1 base and J 10 bases, with 12 bases left between them. Germline CDR1 SGHDN, CDR2 FVKESK. This CDR3 spans 13 amino acids. The CDR3 bases are TGTGCCAGCAGCCAAGTCGGGGGGCGTGCGCAGTATTTT. Its protein is CASSQVGGRAQYF.

The chain links TRBV6-5 to TRBJ2-2; 7 bases are shared with TRBD1. From germline, CDR1 is MNHEY and CDR2 SVGAGI. After removal of 6 bases from V and 5 bases from J, the junction contained 9 bases not matched to a gene. The CDR3 has 15 residues. This CDR3 is CASRRGDRPTGELFF. The CDR3 DNA follows: TGTGCCAGCAGAAGAGGGGACAGACCGACCGGGGAGCTGTTTTTT.

The rearrangement links TRBV25-1 to TRBJ2-1; D is undetermined. This CDR3 has 13 residues. V shed 7 bases and J shed 1 base, with 8 bases lying between them. The germline V gene has CDR1 MGHDK and CDR2 SYGVNS. DNA of the CDR3: TGTGCCAGCAATAGTAAGTCCTACAATGAGCAGTTCTTC. This encodes CASNSKSYNEQFF.

As DNA, the CDR3 is TGTGCCAGCTACTTCCTACAGGAAAACGGGCTCGAGCAGTACTTC. This encodes CASYFLQENGLEQYF. The V and J genes are TRBV6-4 and TRBJ2-7; D may be TRBD1 (5 bases). The V gene's germline CDR1 is MRHNA and CDR2 SNTAGT. The CDR3 covers 15 residues. Trimming cost V 8 bases and J 6 bases, with 23 bases left between them.

A few counts support this clonotype. The rearrangement uses TRBV29-1 and TRBJ2-5; D not resolved. The germline V gene encodes CDR1 SQVTM and CDR2 ANQGSEA. CDR3 length equals 14 residues. The V end was cut by 3 bases, the J end by 5 bases, with 16 bases between. CDR3 in DNA: TGCAGCGTTGACCCTGTAGGGTCCTGGGAGACCCAGTACTTC. Protein: CSVDPVGSWETQYF.

The chain uses TRBV27 and TRBJ2-1; 7 positions agree with TRBD2. This CDR3 has 14 amino acids. V shed 3 bases and J 8 bases; nucleotides not matched to a gene: 7. Germline CDR1 is MNHEY and CDR2 is SMNVEV (reference sequence). CDR3 DNA: TGTGCCAGCAGTTTGGCTAGCGGACGCGATGAGCAGTTCTTC. Protein sequence: CASSLASGRDEQFF.

The V gene is TRBV2, the J gene TRBJ2-7; 10 nucleotides agree with TRBD2. Unmatched junction bases numbered 6, after V lost 4 bases and J lost 6 bases. The germline V gene encodes CDR1 SNHLY and CDR2 FYNNEI. This CDR3 is built from 14 residues. This CDR3 is CASSGGASGSEQYF. For the CDR3, the DNA is TGTGCCAGCAGTGGGGGAGCTAGCGGGAGCGAGCAGTACTTC.

This chain links TRBV7-9 with TRBJ2-7, with a weak D call TRBD1 (5 bases). Trimming pared 5 bases from V and 0 bases from J, leaving 8 bases between. The CDR3 is 13 amino acids. Germline V lookup: CDR1 SEHNR, CDR2 FQNEAQ (reference sequence). The chain's CDR3 is CASSGAGSYEQYF. CDR3 DNA sequence: TGTGCCAGCAGCGGGGCCGGCTCCTACGAGCAGTACTTC.

CDR3 sequence (DNA): TGCAGTGCTAGTGAGGGGGCTACAGATACGCAGTATTTT. Its translation is CSASEGATDTQYF. The chain combines TRBV20-1 with TRBJ2-3; 7 bases fit TRBD1. V lost 3 bases to trimming and J lost 3 bases; unmatched junction nucleotides: 3. The CDR3 spans 13 residues. The germline V gene encodes CDR1 DFQATT and CDR2 SNEGSKA (reference sequence).

The chain combines TRBV6-5 with TRBJ2-1; 7 bases fit TRBD2. Per germline, CDR1 MNHEY and CDR2 SVGAGI. This CDR3 has 16 residues. The ends lost 5 bases at V and 0 bases at J; junction bases unmatched: 7. DNA for the CDR3: TGTGCCAGCAGTACCGCCTGGGGGGGCTCCTACAATGAGCAGTTCTTC. Translated: CASSTAWGGSYNEQFF.

The rearrangement joins TRBV7-9 to TRBJ1-1; 9 nucleotides match TRBD1. The CDR3 extends over 13 amino acids. The germline CDR1 and CDR2 sequences are SEHNR and FQNEAQ (reference sequence). V lost 3 bases and J lost 8; bases outside the gene matches: 4. CDR3 nucleotides: TGTGCCAGCAGCTTCGGGACAGGGACCGAAGCTTTCTTT. This translates into CASSFGTGTEAFF.